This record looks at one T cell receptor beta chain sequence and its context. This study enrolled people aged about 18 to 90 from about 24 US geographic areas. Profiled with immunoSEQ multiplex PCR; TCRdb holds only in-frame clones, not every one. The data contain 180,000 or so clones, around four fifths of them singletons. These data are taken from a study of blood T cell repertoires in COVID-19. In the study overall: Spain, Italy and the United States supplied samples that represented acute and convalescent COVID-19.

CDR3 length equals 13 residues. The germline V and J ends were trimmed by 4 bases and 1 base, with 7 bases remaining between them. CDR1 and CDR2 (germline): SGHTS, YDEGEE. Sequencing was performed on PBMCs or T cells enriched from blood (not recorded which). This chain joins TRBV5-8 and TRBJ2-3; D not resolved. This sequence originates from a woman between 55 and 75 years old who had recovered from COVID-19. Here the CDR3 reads CASSPRRTDTQYF. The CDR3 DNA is TGTGCCAGCAGCCCCAGGCGCACAGATACGCAGTATTTT.